Each of the 31 T cell receptor beta chains below was sequenced from the same sample in a study of T cell repertoires in cytomegalovirus infection. TCRdb reprocessed the reads via MiXCR and lists one record per CDR3 protein. This repertoire shows approximately 76,000 distinct CDR3 sequences, approximately 42% found once; its top ten account for approximately 95%. Their antigen targets remain unknown. The material sequenced was CD8+ T cells from cultured PBMCs, taken from culture after CMV antigen stimulation. The receptor source for this set is a human donor in good health (CMV status not recorded). Some clones in this sample may be carry-over from other donors' samples.

This clonotype has more than one count but fewer than ten. The chain is built from TRBV5-1 and TRBJ1-1; weak D call: TRBD1 (5 bases). The CDR3 covers 16 residues. Germline loops: CDR1 SGHRS, CDR2 YFSETQ. With 3 bases removed from V and 3 bases from J, the gap between germline ends came to 18 bases. The CDR3, as DNA: TGCGCCAGCAGCTCGTCCCGGGACCTCCGGGACACTGAAGCTTTCTTT. This sequence encodes CASSSSRDLRDTEAFF.

This clonotype was counted only a few times. The genes are TRBV7-2 and TRBJ1-3; 7 nucleotides align to TRBD1. This CDR3 has 17 residues. With V trimmed by 5 bases and J by 2 bases, 12 bases remained unmatched. Per the germline V gene, CDR1 is SGHTA and CDR2 is FQGNSA. CDR3 region: CASSQSPGQAAGNTIYF. CDR3 bases: TGTGCCAGCAGCCAGAGTCCTGGACAGGCGGCTGGAAACACCATATATTTT.

The chain recombines TRBV27 with TRBJ2-7; perhaps TRBD1 as D (6 bases). This CDR3 comprises 15 residues. CDR1 and CDR2 (germline): MNHEY, SMNVEV (reference sequence). V lost 4 bases and J 3 bases, leaving 16 bases between the germline ends. This CDR3 is CASSSSGHINYEQYF. In DNA form, the CDR3 reads TGTGCCAGCAGTTCGTCGGGACATATTAACTACGAGCAGTACTTC.

V usage is TRBV28 and J usage is TRBJ1-1; D remains unclear. With 5 bases removed from V and 5 bases from J, the gap between germline ends came to 15 bases. Germline-derived CDR1 and CDR2 are MDHEN and SYDVKM. This CDR3 contains 14 residues. The DNA for the CDR3 is TGTGCCAGCAGTACATGGACGGGTACTACTGAAGCTTTCTTT. It yields the protein CASSTWTGTTEAFF.

The chain uses TRBV27 and TRBJ2-2; D might be TRBD1 or TRBD2, each matching 6 bases. Germline V gene lookup returns CDR1 MNHEY and CDR2 SMNVEV (reference sequence). This CDR3 is 15 amino acids long. The ends were cut back, 8 bases at V and 4 bases at J, with 17 bases in the middle. The CDR3 nucleotides are TGTGCCAGCCGATCGGGGGCACGGAGCACCGGGGAGCTGTTTTTT. Its protein is CASRSGARSTGELFF.

This clonotype has only one observation. The rearrangement joins TRBV7-2 to TRBJ1-1; D not resolved. Trimming stripped 5 bases from V and 9 bases from J, with 19 bases between. The CDR3 sequence is 14 residues long. CDR1 and CDR2 from the germline V gene are SGHTA and FQGNSA. CDR3 amino acids: CASSVMERGFKAFF. Here the CDR3 DNA reads TGTGCCAGCAGCGTTATGGAACGAGGGTTTAAAGCTTTCTTT.

The chain employs TRBV28 and TRBJ1-5, with 7 bases identical to TRBD1. Trimming removed 2 bases from V and 3 bases from J; junction bases left unmatched: 4. Germline V gives CDR1 MDHEN, CDR2 SYDVKM. The CDR3 totals 15 residues. The CDR3 protein is CASSLTGESNQPQHF. For the CDR3, the DNA is TGTGCCAGCAGTTTAACAGGGGAATCCAATCAGCCCCAGCATTTT.

The V call is TRBV5-1, the J call TRBJ2-1, with a possible D match to TRBD1 (7 bases). From germline, CDR1 is SGHRS and CDR2 YFSETQ. CDR3 size: 16 residues. V lost 4 bases to trimming and J lost 2 bases, with 16 bases between them. CDR3 amino acids: CASSAGRGGAYNEQFF. The CDR3 nucleotides read TGCGCCAGCAGCGCGGGGCGAGGGGGCGCCTACAATGAGCAGTTCTTC.

This clonotype was seen more than once but under ten times. The chain employs TRBV6-2 or TRBV6-3 and TRBJ1-5; D ambiguous. CDR3 length: 14 amino acids. V was cut by 6 bases and J by 0 bases, with 9 bases left in between. Germline loops: CDR1 MNHEY, CDR2 SVGEGT. For the CDR3, the DNA is TGTGCCAGCAGCCCCATCGGTAGCAATCAGCCCCAGCATTTT. This encodes CASSPIGSNQPQHF.

Many counts were recorded for this clonotype. This chain links TRBV11-2 with TRBJ2-3; no clear D gene. CDR1 is SGHAT, CDR2 FQNNGV, per germline. This CDR3 has 14 residues. The V gene lost 1 base and the J gene lost 1 base, with 6 bases spanning the gap. CDR3 amino acids: CASSLGHGTDTQYF. In DNA, the CDR3 is TGTGCCAGCAGCTTAGGGCACGGCACAGATACGCAGTATTTT.

V gene TRBV2 combines with J gene TRBJ2-2; TRBD1 matches 7 bases. The CDR3 sequence is 14 residues long. Trimming took 9 bases from V and 2 from J; bases not matched to a gene: 6. Germline V gene sequence: CDR1 SNHLY, CDR2 FYNNEI. The CDR3 region is CARDRALNTGELFF. In nucleotides, the CDR3 is TGTGCCAGAGACAGGGCTTTAAACACCGGGGAGCTGTTTTTT.

The CDR3 nucleotides read TGCGCCAGCAGCCAGGGTAGTATCGAGGAGCAGTTCTTC. Translated: CASSQGSIEEQFF. J is TRBJ2-1 and V is TRBV4-1; D remains unclear. There are 13 residues in the CDR3. Deletions cut 3 bases from V and 10 bases from J, with 13 bases between. Germline values: CDR1 MGHRA, CDR2 YSYEKL.

The V and J genes are TRBV7-9 and TRBJ2-1, with TRBD2 matching over 10 bases. V gave up 5 bases and J gave up 7 bases; unmatched junction bases: 11. Germline-derived CDR1 and CDR2 are SEHNR and FQNEAQ (reference sequence). The CDR3 covers 16 residues. In DNA form, the CDR3 reads TGTGCCAGCAGCCCCCGACTAGCGGGCGAGTGGAATGAGCAGTTCTTC. Protein sequence: CASSPRLAGEWNEQFF.

The chain links TRBV19 to TRBJ2-2; D is perhaps TRBD1 or TRBD2 (6 bases each). Trimming removed 6 bases from V and 4 bases from J, with 15 bases in between. Germline CDR1 LNHDA, CDR2 SQIVND (reference sequence). The CDR3 covers 15 residues. DNA of the CDR3: TGTGCCAGTAGGGAGGGGGGCGTGATCACCGGGGAGCTGTTTTTT. Protein sequence: CASREGGVITGELFF.

This chain joins TRBV5-1 and TRBJ2-1; TRBD1 or TRBD2 may be the D gene (5 bases each). The V and J ends lost 1 base and 5 bases respectively, with 13 bases between them. CDR3 size: 15 residues. Germline CDR1 SGHRS, CDR2 YFSETQ. The CDR3 region is CASSLFGGSDNEQFF. The CDR3 coding sequence is TGCGCCAGCAGCTTGTTTGGGGGTTCGGACAATGAGCAGTTCTTC.

The chain combines TRBV12-3 or TRBV12-4 with TRBJ1-1, with no clear D. This CDR3 is 13 amino acids long. Trimming left V 9 bases short and J 4 bases short, with 15 bases between. As DNA, the CDR3 is TGTGCCAGTTTCAAGGTGTTAGGCACTGAAGCTTTCTTT. Protein: CASFKVLGTEAFF.

J is TRBJ2-7 and V is TRBV5-1; 8 bases are shared with TRBD1. The CDR3 sequence is 14 residues long. Germline values: CDR1 SGHRS, CDR2 YFSETQ. After removal of 0 bases from V and 3 bases from J, the junction contained 2 bases not matched to a gene. The CDR3 reads CASSLEGQVYEQYF. The CDR3 nucleotides read TGCGCCAGCAGCTTGGAGGGACAGGTCTACGAGCAGTACTTC.

The chain joins TRBV12-3 or TRBV12-4 to TRBJ2-7, with 10 positions matching TRBD1. V dropped 8 bases and J dropped 1; count of bases not matched to a gene: 5. The CDR3 covers 14 residues. The CDR3 is CASAAGQGSYEQYF. CDR3 in DNA: TGTGCCAGCGCTGCGGGACAGGGGTCCTACGAGCAGTACTTC.

This clonotype was observed a few times. The chain uses TRBV7-8 and TRBJ2-3; 8 bases match TRBD2. Germline V gives CDR1 SGHVS, CDR2 FQNEAQ. Trimming removed 1 base from V and 2 bases from J; junction bases left unmatched: 8. The CDR3 is 17 amino acids. The CDR3 DNA reads TGTGCCAGCAGCTTAGTGGGTAGCGGGGATCTCACAGATACGCAGTATTTT. It encodes CASSLVGSGDLTDTQYF. Supplemented by reference TRBV7-8 and TRBJ2-3, the full variable domain reads GAGVSQSPRYKVAKRGQDVALRCDPISGHVSLFWYQQALGQGPEFLTYFQNEAQLDKSGLPSDRFFAERPEGSVSTLKIQRTQQEDSAVYLCASSLVGSGDLTDTQYFGPGTRLTVL.

V gene TRBV10-3 combines with J gene TRBJ2-7; 8 nucleotides agree with TRBD2. The V and J ends lost 4 bases and 3 bases, in that order; junction bases with no gene match: 5. CDR3 size: 14 residues. Germline V lookup: CDR1 ENHRY, CDR2 SYGVKD. The CDR3 here is CAISVAGGIYEQYF. The CDR3 coding sequence is TGTGCCATCAGTGTTGCGGGGGGCATCTACGAGCAGTACTTC.

CDR3 in DNA: TGCGCCAGCAGCCAAGACTCTAACAATGAGCAGTTCTTC. Translation gives CASSQDSNNEQFF. The chain joins TRBV4-3 to TRBJ2-1; D is ambiguous. Trimming removed 0 bases from V and 5 bases from J, with 5 bases in between. The germline V gene encodes CDR1 LGHNA and CDR2 YSLEER. The CDR3 totals 13 residues.

The CDR3 sequence is CASSYYQRDPTEAFF. CDR3 DNA sequence: TGTGCCAGCAGTTACTACCAACGGGACCCCACTGAAGCTTTCTTT. This chain links TRBV27 with TRBJ1-1; D possibly corresponds to TRBD1 (5 bases). The V end lost 4 bases, the J end lost 4 bases, and 16 bases lay between the germline ends. CDR1 and CDR2 from the germline V gene are MNHEY and SMNVEV (reference sequence). The length of the CDR3 is 15 residues.

This clonotype was counted a few times. The chain couples TRBV6-2 or TRBV6-3 to TRBJ2-7; possibly TRBD1 for D (6 bases). The length of the CDR3 is 14 residues. Germline-derived CDR1 and CDR2 are MNHEY and SVGEGT. With 6 bases removed from V and 4 bases from J, the gap between germline ends came to 16 bases. CDR3 coding DNA: TGTGCCAGCAGCCGTAGGACAGAGGGGTACGAGCAGTACTTC. It encodes CASSRRTEGYEQYF.

This clonotype turned up a few times. This chain connects TRBV12-3 or TRBV12-4 to TRBJ2-2; maybe TRBD2 (5 bases). The length of the CDR3 is 16 residues. Deletions cut 6 bases from V and 5 bases from J, with 19 bases between. CDR3 protein: CASSWTGWELTGELFF. As DNA, the CDR3 is TGTGCCAGCAGCTGGACTGGGTGGGAGCTGACCGGGGAGCTGTTTTTT.

This clonotype was detected only a few times. This chain uses TRBV20-1 with TRBJ1-1; 10 positions match TRBD1. V lost 0 bases, J lost 7 bases, and 8 bases stayed unmatched. CDR3 size: 15 residues. Germline V CDR1 and CDR2: DFQATT, SNEGSKA (reference sequence). For the CDR3, the DNA is TGCAGTGCTAGAGATGGCCGACAGGGGGCCGGTGAAGCTTTCTTT. This translates into CSARDGRQGAGEAFF.

Only a few counts were recorded for this clonotype. The V call is TRBV20-1, the J call TRBJ1-1, with 7 positions matching TRBD1. The length of the CDR3 is 11 residues. The germline V gene has CDR1 DFQATT and CDR2 SNEGSKA (reference sequence). CDR3 bases: TGCAGCCGCCTTCAGGGGGAGGAAGCTTTCTTT. Translation: CSRLQGEEAFF.

This clonotype has ten or more counts. The rearrangement joins TRBV7-9 to TRBJ1-2; no definite D call. Germline V gives CDR1 SEHNR, CDR2 FQNEAQ (reference sequence). Trimming cost V 2 bases and J 3 bases, with 10 bases left between them. The CDR3 loop spans 14 amino acids. The CDR3 loop reads CASSLLDFYYGYTF. The CDR3 DNA reads as TGTGCCAGCAGCTTATTGGATTTTTACTATGGCTACACCTTC. Based on the CDR3 plus reference TRBV7-9 and TRBJ1-2, the full variable domain is DTGVSQNPRHKITKRGQNVTFRCDPISEHNRLYWYRQTLGQGPEFLTYFQNEAQLEKSRLLSDRFSAERPKGSFSTLEIQRTEQGDSAMYLCASSLLDFYYGYTFGSGTRLTVV.

The V gene is TRBV15, the J gene TRBJ2-1, with TRBD1 matching over 8 bases. This CDR3 is built from 15 residues. With V trimmed by 6 bases and J by 7 bases, 11 bases remained unmatched. Germline V gives CDR1 LNHNV, CDR2 YYDKDF (reference sequence). Here the CDR3 DNA reads TGTGCCACCAGTATGGGGCGGCAGGGGGCGAATGAGCAGTTCTTC. Its protein product is CATSMGRQGANEQFF.

V is TRBV5-4 and J is TRBJ1-5; the D gene is possibly TRBD1 (5 bases). V lost 2 bases to trimming and J lost 2 bases, with 8 bases between them. CDR1 is SGHNT and CDR2 is YYREEE in the germline V gene (reference sequence). The CDR3 consists of 14 residues. In DNA form, the CDR3 reads TGTGCCAGCAGCTTCATGGGGGGCAATCAGCCCCAGCATTTT. Translation gives CASSFMGGNQPQHF. Based on the CDR3 plus reference TRBV5-4 and TRBJ1-5, the full variable domain is ETGVTQSPTHLIKTRGQQVTLRCSSQSGHNTVSWYQQALGQGPQFIFQYYREEENGRGNFPPRFSGLQFPNYSSELNVNALELDDSALYLCASSFMGGNQPQHFGDGTRLSIL.

The chain is built from TRBV4-3 and TRBJ2-1, with D possibly matching TRBD2 (6 bases). Between the trimmed V and J ends, which lost 3 bases and 7 bases, there was a span of 13 bases. CDR1 is LGHNA, CDR2 YSLEER, per germline. The CDR3 sequence is 14 residues long. The CDR3 protein is CASSHLSSGNEQFF. The CDR3, as DNA: TGCGCCAGCAGCCACCTCAGCAGCGGGAATGAGCAGTTCTTC.

The gene calls are TRBV5-1 and TRBJ2-7; 9 positions agree with TRBD1. The germline CDR1 and CDR2 sequences are SGHRS and YFSETQ. The trim removed 4 bases at V and 4 bases at J, leaving 9 bases unmatched. The CDR3 consists of 15 residues. The DNA for the CDR3 is TGCGCCAGCAGCCAGCGACAGGGGGTACGTTACGAGCAGTACTTC. It codes for CASSQRQGVRYEQYF.